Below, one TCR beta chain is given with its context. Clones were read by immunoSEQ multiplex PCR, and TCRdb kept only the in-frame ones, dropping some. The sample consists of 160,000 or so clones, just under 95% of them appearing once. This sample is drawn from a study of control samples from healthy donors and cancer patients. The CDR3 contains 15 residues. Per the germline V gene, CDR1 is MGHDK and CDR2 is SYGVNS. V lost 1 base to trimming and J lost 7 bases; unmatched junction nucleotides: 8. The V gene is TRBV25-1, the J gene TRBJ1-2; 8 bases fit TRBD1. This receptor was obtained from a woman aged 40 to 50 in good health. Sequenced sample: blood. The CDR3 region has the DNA TGTGCCAGCAGTGAATTAGCGGGCAGGGGGCCTGGCTACACCTTC. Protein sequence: CASSELAGRGPGYTF.